What follows are 20 T cell receptor beta chains derived from one specimen sequenced in a study of breast tumors, draining lymph nodes, adjacent tissues. TCRdb reprocessed the multiplex PCR reads with MiXCR, giving one entry per CDR3 protein. The table includes some 120,000 distinct CDR3 sequences, around 20% detected once. Samples came from axillary lymph nodes draining the breast cancer. The specimen sequenced was axillary lymph node tissue. These receptors were taken from a female donor with breast cancer. Some clones in this sample may be carry-over from other donors' samples.

This clonotype was observed a handful of times. The chain uses TRBV7-9 and TRBJ2-5; TRBD1 matches at 7 bases. Looked up from germline, CDR1 is SEHNR and CDR2 is FQNEAQ (reference sequence). The CDR3 totals 13 residues. J was trimmed by 9 bases and V by 1 base; bases with no gene match: 5. CDR3 protein: CASSLDRGQAQYF. The CDR3 nucleotides read TGTGCCAGCAGCTTAGACAGGGGTCAGGCCCAGTACTTC.

A note on this clonotype: This may stem from a read error, because a much larger clone lies one nucleotide away. V usage is TRBV20-1 and J usage is TRBJ2-5, with a weak D call TRBD2 (6 bases). Germline CDR1 is DFQATT and CDR2 is SNEGSKA (reference sequence). The CDR3 runs 13 residues. The CDR3 bases are TGCAGAGAAACGGGCAGTCAGGGAGGGACCCAGTACTTC. Its protein is CRETGSQGGTQYF.

This clonotype was seen many times. The chain carries TRBV3-1 and TRBJ2-7; 9 bases line up with TRBD1. V lost 3 bases, J lost 8 bases, and 5 bases stayed unmatched. Germline V gene sequence: CDR1 LGHDT, CDR2 YNNKEL (reference sequence). This CDR3 spans 13 amino acids. This CDR3 is CASSQGTGIKQYF. DNA of the CDR3: TGTGCCAGCAGCCAGGGGACAGGGATCAAGCAGTACTTC.

This clonotype was detected ten times or more. This sequence joins TRBV20-1 and TRBJ2-7; no firm D call. CDR3 length equals 14 residues. The germline V gene has CDR1 DFQATT and CDR2 SNEGSKA (reference sequence). V gave up 0 bases and J gave up 6 bases, with 15 bases separating them. The CDR3 DNA sequence: TGCAGTGCTAGAGATCTGAGCTACTCCCTCGAGCAGTACTTC. It yields the protein CSARDLSYSLEQYF.

Here the CDR3 reads CASSRWDRQRDTQYF. The CDR3, as DNA: TGTGCCAGCAGCCGATGGGACAGACAAAGAGATACGCAGTATTTT. The chain recombines TRBV27 with TRBJ2-3; 7 bases map to TRBD1. Germline lookup yields CDR1 MNHEY and CDR2 SMNVEV (reference sequence). V shed 6 bases and J 5 bases; nucleotides not matched to a gene: 11. The CDR3 length is 15 residues.

This clonotype was seen ten or more times. V usage is TRBV28 and J usage is TRBJ2-7; 7 bases line up with TRBD2. The CDR3 totals 13 residues. Germline CDR1 is MDHEN and CDR2 is SYDVKM. Trimming removed 5 bases from V and 2 bases from J; junction bases left unmatched: 3. The CDR3 bases are TGTGCCAGCAGTGCGGGAGTTACCTACGAGCAGTACTTC. Residues: CASSAGVTYEQYF.

This clonotype was detected many times. The J gene is TRBJ2-2, the V gene TRBV5-1; no clear D gene. Germline CDR1 and CDR2: SGHRS and YFSETQ. V lost 3 bases to trimming and J lost 5 bases, with 11 bases between them. The CDR3 runs to 14 residues. CDR3 nucleotide sequence: TGCGCCAGCAGCTCGTCGGATACGACCGGGGAGCTGTTTTTT. The encoded protein is CASSSSDTTGELFF.

For this clonotype: This may be a read error, as it is one base from a much larger clone. The chain is built from TRBV18 and TRBJ2-7; 8 nucleotides match TRBD2. Germline values: CDR1 KGHSH, CDR2 LQKENI. The CDR3 runs to 15 residues. In nucleotides, the CDR3 is TGTGCCAGCTCACCTTTAGCGGGACCTTCCTACGAGCAGTCCTTC. Its translation is CASSPLAGPSYEQSF.

The rearrangement joins TRBV5-5 to TRBJ2-1; D is unclear. Trimming left V 3 bases short and J 0 bases short, with 13 bases between. The germline gives CDR1 SGHKS, CDR2 YYEKEE (reference sequence). CDR3 size: 16 residues. CDR3 sequence: CASSSGPYGSYNEQFF. CDR3 sequence (DNA): TGTGCCAGCAGCTCAGGACCCTATGGCTCCTACAATGAGCAGTTCTTC. Full variable domain (rest looked up from reference TRBV5-5 and TRBJ2-1): DAGVTQSPTHLIKTRGQQVTLRCSPISGHKSVSWYQQVLGQGPQFIFQYYEKEERGRGNFPDRFSARQFPNYSSELNVNALLLGDSALYLCASSSGPYGSYNEQFFGPGTRLTVL.

This clonotype has ten or more counts. V is TRBV13 and J is TRBJ2-7; D uncertain. V shed 5 bases and J shed 4 bases, with 18 bases lying between them. Germline CDR1 PRHDT, CDR2 FYEKMQ (reference sequence). There are 15 residues in the CDR3. CDR3: CASSPTAGSFYEQYF. In DNA form, the CDR3 reads TGTGCCAGCAGCCCGACGGCAGGTTCATTTTACGAGCAGTACTTC. The variable domain in full, completed from reference TRBV13 and TRBJ2-7, reads AAGVIQSPRHLIKEKRETATLKCYPIPRHDTVYWYQQGPGQDPQFLISFYEKMQSDKGSIPDRFSAQQFSDYHSELNMSSLELGDSALYFCASSPTAGSFYEQYFGPGTRLTVT.

This clonotype came up many times. The chain joins TRBV10-1 to TRBJ2-1, with 10 bases that match TRBD2. The CDR3 is 14 amino acids. Germline CDR1 and CDR2: WNHNN and SYGVQD (reference sequence). The V gene end was trimmed by 2 bases and the J gene end by 12 bases; junction bases not matched to a gene: 7. The CDR3 region has the DNA TGCGCCAGCAGTGAGGCTAGCGGGAGAACCGCGCAGTTCTTC. It is translated as CASSEASGRTAQFF.

This clonotype has at least ten counts. This chain connects TRBV11-2 to TRBJ2-1, with 8 bases fitting TRBD2. The V and J ends lost 3 bases and 12 bases, in that order; junction bases with no gene match: 1. The V gene's germline CDR1 is SGHAT and CDR2 FQNNGV. The CDR3 has 11 amino acids. CDR3 in amino acids: CASSFRGGQFF. The CDR3 coding sequence is TGTGCCAGCAGCTTCCGGGGGGGGCAGTTCTTC.

With regard to this clonotype: Since a much larger clone is just one base distant, this may be a read error. This sequence joins TRBV5-1 and TRBJ1-4; the D is unclear. The germline gives CDR1 SGHRS, CDR2 YFSETQ. The CDR3 has 13 residues. For the CDR3, the DNA is TGCGCCAGCAGCTTGACGGGCTCTGAAAAACTGTCTTTT. It yields the protein CASSLTGSEKLSF.

This clonotype showed up many times. The chain carries TRBV5-1 and TRBJ2-7; D possibly matches TRBD1 or TRBD2 (7 bases each). Per germline, CDR1 SGHRS and CDR2 YFSETQ. Trimming shortened V by 4 bases and J by 2 bases, and 10 bases separated the two germline ends. The CDR3 is made up of 13 amino acids. CDR3 nucleotides: TGCGCCAGCAGCCAGGGGGGGACCTACGAGCAGTACTTC. Translating gives CASSQGGTYEQYF.

This clonotype was observed many times. The CDR3 sequence: CASSLGRDNAPGEQFF. In DNA form, the CDR3 reads TGCGCCAGCAGCTTGGGCCGGGACAATGCACCCGGTGAGCAGTTCTTC. The J gene is TRBJ2-1, the V gene TRBV5-1; D might be TRBD1 (6 bases). The CDR3 extends over 16 amino acids. Germline lookup yields CDR1 SGHRS and CDR2 YFSETQ. The V gene lost 0 bases and the J gene lost 9 bases, with 19 bases spanning the gap.

This clonotype was seen at least ten times. The rearrangement uses TRBV9 and TRBJ2-1; D might be TRBD2 (6 bases). This CDR3 has 17 residues. Looked up from germline, CDR1 is SGDLS and CDR2 is YYNGEE. The ends were cut back, 0 bases at V and 8 bases at J, with 21 bases in the middle. The CDR3 region has the DNA TGTGCCAGCAGCGTAGGGGCCGGGGCTAGCGCGACGGATGAGCAGTTCTTC. This sequence encodes CASSVGAGASATDEQFF.

This clonotype was observed at least ten times. The chain carries TRBV6-5 and TRBJ2-7; the match to TRBD2 covers 10 bases. The CDR3 consists of 14 residues. V lost 6 bases to trimming and J lost 3 bases; unmatched junction nucleotides: 5. Germline V lookup: CDR1 MNHEY, CDR2 SVGAGI. The CDR3: CASSQLAGSYEQYF. The CDR3, as DNA: TGTGCCAGCAGCCAACTAGCGGGGAGCTACGAGCAGTACTTC.

This clonotype showed up many times. The J gene is TRBJ2-1, the V gene TRBV3-1; D remains ambiguous. The ends were cut back, 4 bases at V and 13 bases at J, with 14 bases in the middle. CDR3 length: 12 amino acids. Germline V lookup: CDR1 LGHDT, CDR2 YNNKEL (reference sequence). The CDR3 loop reads CASSLHLSRQFF. CDR3 sequence (DNA): TGTGCCAGCAGCCTCCATTTGAGTCGTCAGTTCTTC.

This clonotype was seen repeatedly, ten times or more. The chain joins TRBV6-2 or TRBV6-3 to TRBJ1-2; D not certain. The CDR3 totals 11 residues. Germline CDR1 is MNHEY and CDR2 is SVGEGT. Trimming pared 8 bases from V and 7 bases from J, leaving 11 bases between. Written as DNA, the CDR3 is TGTGCCAGCTACAACAAGTTTGGCTACACCTTC. Translating it yields CASYNKFGYTF.

This clonotype was detected many times. The chain combines TRBV24-1 with TRBJ1-2; no firm D call. V lost 5 bases, J lost 8 bases, and 14 bases lay in between. The germline V gene encodes CDR1 KGHDR and CDR2 SFDVKD. The CDR3 spans 13 residues. For the CDR3, the DNA is TGTGCCACCAGTGGACACGAAGGCGACGGCTACACCTTC. The encoded protein is CATSGHEGDGYTF.